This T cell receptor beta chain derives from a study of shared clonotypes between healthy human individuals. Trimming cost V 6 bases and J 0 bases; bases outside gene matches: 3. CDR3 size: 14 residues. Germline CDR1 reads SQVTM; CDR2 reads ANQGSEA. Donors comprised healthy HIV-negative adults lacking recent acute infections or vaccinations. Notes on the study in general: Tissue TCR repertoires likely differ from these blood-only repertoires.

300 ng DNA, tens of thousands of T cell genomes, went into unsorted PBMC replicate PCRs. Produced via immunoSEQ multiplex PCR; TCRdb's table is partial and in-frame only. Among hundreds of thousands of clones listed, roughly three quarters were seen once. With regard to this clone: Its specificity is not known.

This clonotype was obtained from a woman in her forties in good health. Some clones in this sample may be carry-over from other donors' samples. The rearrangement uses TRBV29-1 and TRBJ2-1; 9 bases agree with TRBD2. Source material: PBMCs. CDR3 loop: CSVLSGSSYNEQFF. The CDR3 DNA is TGCAGCGTCCTTAGCGGGAGCTCCTACAATGAGCAGTTCTTC.